This entry lists 32 T cell receptor beta chains sequenced from one sample in a study of patients and donors after allogeneic stem cell transplantation. A single record per CDR3 protein comes from TCRdb applying MiXCR to the RT-PCR reads. This table holds about 150,000 distinct CDR3 sequences, 37% found once. Specimen: blood, either unsorted or a sorted T cell fraction (not recorded which). The receptors shown here come from a human donor who was either an allogeneic HSCT recipient or a stem cell or donor lymphocyte infusion donor (not recorded which). It is not recorded whose cells these are; they may come from a transplant donor.

This clonotype was seen many times. This chain connects TRBV24-1 to TRBJ2-5, with 9 bases lining up with TRBD2. V was clipped by 5 bases and J by 4 bases; unmatched bases: 10. The CDR3 runs to 16 residues. CDR1 and CDR2 from the germline V gene are KGHDR and SFDVKD. The CDR3 nucleotides are TGTGCCACCAGTGCCATCGGGCTAGCGGGGAGAGAGACCCAGTACTTC. Its translation is CATSAIGLAGRETQYF.

This clonotype showed up just a few times. The genes are TRBV5-1 and TRBJ1-1, with a weak D call TRBD1 (6 bases). The length of the CDR3 is 14 residues. CDR1 and CDR2 from the germline V gene are SGHRS and YFSETQ. Trimming removed 4 bases at V and 1 base at J, with 11 bases between. This CDR3 reads CASSPGTPNTEAFF. CDR3 DNA: TGCGCCAGCAGCCCCGGGACACCGAACACTGAAGCTTTCTTT.

This clonotype appeared a few times. DNA of the CDR3: TGCGCCAGCAGCCGCGAGGGATCTGAAGCTTTCTTT. Amino acid sequence: CASSREGSEAFF. This chain connects TRBV4-3 to TRBJ1-1; D remains ambiguous. The CDR3 loop spans 12 amino acids. Germline lookup yields CDR1 LGHNA and CDR2 YSLEER. V dropped 4 bases and J dropped 6 bases, with 9 bases sitting between them.

The chain carries TRBV10-3 and TRBJ2-3; TRBD1 aligns across 10 bases. This CDR3 region has 15 residues. In germline, CDR1 is ENHRY, CDR2 SYGVKD. The V segment lost 8 bases and the J segment 1 base; nucleotides outside the gene matches: 6. The chain's CDR3 is CAIARQGAGTDTQYF. Written as DNA, the CDR3 is TGTGCCATCGCCCGACAGGGGGCGGGCACAGATACGCAGTATTTT.

The chain joins TRBV20-1 to TRBJ2-1, with 8 bases aligning to TRBD2. V lost 3 bases and J lost 7; bases outside the gene matches: 14. CDR1 DFQATT and CDR2 SNEGSKA come from the germline V gene (reference sequence). CDR3 length: 16 amino acids. The CDR3, as DNA: TGCAGTGCTAGGGATAGGTGGCGGGGGGCCACAAATGAGCAGTTCTTC. It codes for CSARDRWRGATNEQFF.

The V gene is TRBV20-1, the J gene TRBJ2-2, with no clear D. V lost 6 bases and J 0 bases, leaving 11 bases between the germline ends. The CDR3 has 14 residues. CDR1 and CDR2 from the germline V gene are DFQATT and SNEGSKA (reference sequence). This chain's CDR3 is CSAEAPSNTGELFF. The CDR3 region has the DNA TGCAGTGCCGAGGCGCCTTCGAACACCGGGGAGCTGTTTTTT.

This clonotype was counted only a few times. V usage is TRBV4-3 and J usage is TRBJ2-1; tentative D call: TRBD2 (5 bases). CDR3 length: 16 amino acids. The V gene's germline CDR1 is LGHNA and CDR2 YSLEER. V lost 1 base to trimming and J lost 0 bases, with 10 bases between them. The CDR3 nucleotides read TGCGCCAGCAGCCAAGGGGGAAGCGGCTCCTACAATGAGCAGTTCTTC. Translated: CASSQGGSGSYNEQFF.

The chain couples TRBV4-3 to TRBJ1-1; D not certain. CDR3 length: 12 residues. V lost 1 base, J lost 4 bases, and 4 bases lay in between. The germline V gene has CDR1 LGHNA and CDR2 YSLEER. CDR3 sequence (DNA): TGCGCCAGCAGCCAAGGGGCCACTGAAGCTTTCTTT. The encoded protein is CASSQGATEAFF.

A few counts support this clonotype. This chain connects TRBV5-1 to TRBJ1-2; D gene ambiguous. The germline V gene encodes CDR1 SGHRS and CDR2 YFSETQ. Trimming stripped 3 bases from V and 4 bases from J, with 13 bases between. The length of the CDR3 is 14 residues. This chain's CDR3 is CASSSYTRAYGYTF. CDR3 sequence (DNA): TGCGCCAGCAGCTCCTACACTAGGGCCTATGGCTACACCTTC. The full variable domain, with the rest looked up from reference TRBV5-1 and TRBJ1-2, is KAGVTQTPRYLIKTRGQQVTLSCSPISGHRSVSWYQQTPGQGLQFLFEYFSETQRNKGNFPGRFSGRQFSNSRSEMNVSTLELGDSALYLCASSSYTRAYGYTFGSGTRLTVV.

This clonotype was observed at least ten times. This rearrangement joins TRBV12-3 or TRBV12-4 to TRBJ1-1, with D possibly TRBD1 on 6 matching bases. This CDR3 spans 14 amino acids. The V end was cut by 4 bases, the J end by 2 bases, with 11 bases between. The CDR3 protein is CASSSGGGNTEAFF. The DNA of the CDR3 is TGTGCCAGCAGTTCCGGAGGGGGTAACACTGAAGCTTTCTTT.

V gene TRBV12-3 or TRBV12-4 combines with J gene TRBJ2-1; 7 bases map to TRBD2. The CDR3 is 16 residues long. V lost 6 bases and J lost 2; bases outside the gene matches: 10. The DNA for the CDR3 is TGTGCCAGCAGACCTTGGGGGGGTTGGGCCTACAATGAGCAGTTCTTC. Amino acids: CASRPWGGWAYNEQFF.

The V and J genes are TRBV30 and TRBJ1-6, with D unresolved. Germline CDR1 GTSNPN, CDR2 SVGIG (reference sequence). V lost 3 bases to trimming and J lost 3 bases, with 6 bases between them. This CDR3 contains 13 residues. CDR3 coding DNA: TGTGCCTGGAGCGTTAACTATAATTCACCCCTCCACTTT. Translation: CAWSVNYNSPLHF.

The chain recombines TRBV6-2 or TRBV6-3 with TRBJ1-1; TRBD1 is a possible D gene (6 bases). This CDR3 has 15 amino acids. The V gene's germline CDR1 is MNHEY and CDR2 SVGEGT. Trimming pared 6 bases from V and 4 bases from J, leaving 18 bases between. CDR3 residues: CASRPASRGGTEAFF. As DNA, the CDR3 is TGTGCCAGCAGACCCGCATCCAGGGGAGGCACTGAAGCTTTCTTT.

This clonotype was detected once. This chain uses TRBV6-2 or TRBV6-3 with TRBJ2-1; 9 positions match TRBD2. Germline values: CDR1 MNHEY, CDR2 SVGEGT. V was clipped by 7 bases and J by 10 bases; unmatched bases: 11. The CDR3 has 14 amino acids. CDR3 region: CASTPAGGRAEQFF. Written as DNA, the CDR3 is TGTGCCAGCACCCCAGCGGGGGGCCGAGCCGAGCAGTTCTTC.

This clonotype was seen a few times. The chain employs TRBV18 and TRBJ1-2, with 7 bases that match TRBD1. Germline-derived CDR1 and CDR2 are KGHSH and LQKENI. The J segment lost 8 bases and the V segment lost 3 bases, leaving 15 bases of the junction unmatched. There are 16 residues in the CDR3. DNA of the CDR3: TGTGCCAGCTCACCCGGACAGGTTAGACCTATGGTAGGCTACACCTTC. Residues: CASSPGQVRPMVGYTF. The full variable domain, in which reference TRBV18 and TRBJ1-2 provide the parts outside the CDR3, is NAGVMQNPRHLVRRRGQEARLRCSPMKGHSHVYWYRQLPEEGLKFMVYLQKENIIDESGMPKERFSAEFPKEGPSILRIQQVVRGDSAAYFCASSPGQVRPMVGYTFGSGTRLTVV.

The chain uses TRBV10-3 and TRBJ1-4; D possibly corresponds to TRBD1 (6 bases). Per the germline V gene, CDR1 is ENHRY and CDR2 is SYGVKD. V was clipped by 6 bases and J by 8 bases, with 16 bases between them. There are 14 residues in the CDR3. The CDR3 protein is CAISETKGEEKLFF. CDR3 sequence (DNA): TGTGCCATCAGCGAAACGAAGGGGGAAGAAAAACTGTTTTTT.

The chain couples TRBV4-3 to TRBJ2-7, with D maybe TRBD1 (6 bases). Germline V CDR1 and CDR2: LGHNA, YSLEER. The CDR3 totals 15 residues. Between the trimmed V and J ends, which lost 4 bases and 1 base, there was a span of 14 bases. This chain's CDR3 is CASSLHRERSYEQYF. CDR3 nucleotides: TGCGCCAGCAGCCTTCACAGGGAGAGATCCTACGAGCAGTACTTC.

This chain uses TRBV27 with TRBJ2-7; the D gene is possibly TRBD2 (6 bases). V was pared by 8 bases and J by 1 base, with 15 bases between. This CDR3 contains 14 residues. The V gene's germline CDR1 is MNHEY and CDR2 SMNVEV (reference sequence). DNA of the CDR3: TGTGCCAGCGGCGTCTTTGGAGGGTCCTACGAGCAGTACTTC. This gives the protein CASGVFGGSYEQYF.

The genes are TRBV27 and TRBJ1-1; unclear D gene. Trimming stripped 3 bases from V and 0 bases from J, with 8 bases between. From germline, CDR1 is MNHEY and CDR2 SMNVEV (reference sequence). This CDR3 comprises 14 residues. The CDR3 region is CASSFSGVNTEAFF. As DNA, the CDR3 is TGTGCCAGCAGTTTCTCCGGGGTGAACACTGAAGCTTTCTTT.

This chain joins TRBV28 and TRBJ2-7, with D perhaps TRBD2 (6 bases). Germline V lookup: CDR1 MDHEN, CDR2 SYDVKM. The V gene lost 8 bases and the J gene lost 10 bases, with 24 bases spanning the gap. The CDR3 contains 14 residues. DNA for the CDR3: TGTGCCAGCGGCCATGGAGGGACGAGAACTCTACAGTACTTC. Its translation is CASGHGGTRTLQYF.

V and J are TRBV4-1 and TRBJ2-4; D is perhaps TRBD1 (7 bases). There are 14 residues in the CDR3. V dropped 0 bases and J dropped 11 bases, with 14 bases sitting between them. Germline CDR1 and CDR2: MGHRA and YSYEKL. The CDR3 DNA is TGCGCCAGCAGCCAAGATTCCAGGGGGGAGTTTCAGTACTTC. Translating gives CASSQDSRGEFQYF.

A few counts support this clonotype. This chain joins TRBV7-9 and TRBJ1-4; the D gene is possibly TRBD1 (6 bases). The CDR3 runs 15 residues. With 5 bases removed from V and 8 bases from J, the gap between germline ends came to 18 bases. Germline loops: CDR1 SEHNR, CDR2 FQNEAQ (reference sequence). Here the CDR3 reads CASSLSGTLREKLFF. The CDR3 nucleotides read TGTGCCAGCAGCCTGTCCGGGACACTCCGGGAAAAACTGTTTTTT. Drawing the rest from reference TRBV7-9 and TRBJ1-4, the complete variable domain is DTGVSQNPRHKITKRGQNVTFRCDPISEHNRLYWYRQTLGQGPEFLTYFQNEAQLEKSRLLSDRFSAERPKGSFSTLEIQRTEQGDSAMYLCASSLSGTLREKLFFGSGTQLSVL.

This clonotype was recorded a few times. This sequence joins TRBV6-6 and TRBJ2-1; unclear D gene. This CDR3 is 14 amino acids long. Trimming stripped 2 bases from V and 3 bases from J, with 8 bases between. Germline-derived CDR1 and CDR2 are MNHNY and SVGAGI (reference sequence). For the CDR3, the DNA is TGTGCCAGCAGTTACAGGGCTAACTACAATGAGCAGTTCTTC. This encodes CASSYRANYNEQFF.

This chain uses TRBV7-3 with TRBJ2-3, with 15 bases matching TRBD2. The germline CDR1 and CDR2 sequences are SGHTA and FQGTGA. After removal of 2 bases from V and 6 bases from J, the junction contained 9 bases not matched to a gene. The CDR3 loop spans 18 amino acids. CDR3: CASSLVGTSGGPWDTQYF. CDR3 nucleotides: TGTGCCAGCAGCTTAGTAGGGACTAGCGGGGGGCCATGGGATACGCAGTATTTT.

In this sample, this clonotype turned up a few times. The chain has TRBV14 and TRBJ2-7, with D perhaps assigned TRBD1 or TRBD2 (5 bases each). Germline CDR1 reads SGHDN; CDR2 reads FVKESK. V lost 6 bases and J lost 7, with 19 bases in between. The CDR3 spans 14 residues. For the CDR3, the DNA is TGTGCCAGCAGATCCGGGACCATAAGCCGAGAGCAGTACTTC. Residues: CASRSGTISREQYF.

This chain connects TRBV18 to TRBJ2-7, with 7 nucleotides matching TRBD2. Trimming took 6 bases from V and 6 from J; bases not matched to a gene: 5. Germline V CDR1 and CDR2: KGHSH, LQKENI. The CDR3 contains 12 residues. DNA of the CDR3: TGTGCCAGCTCGGTTGGGACTACCGAGCAGTACTTC. Residues: CASSVGTTEQYF.

The CDR3 nucleotides are TGTGCCATCAGTGCCTCGGGCGGAGGGATTAGCTCCTATAATTCACCCCTCCACTTT. This encodes CAISASGGGISSYNSPLHF. The chain has TRBV10-3 and TRBJ1-6; D gene ambiguous. From germline, CDR1 is ENHRY and CDR2 SYGVKD. The V and J ends lost 4 bases and 0 bases respectively, with 19 bases between them. The CDR3 runs 19 residues.

The CDR3: CASSSHGLLAGGANTGELFF. The CDR3 nucleotides are TGCGCCAGCAGCTCGCACGGCCTACTAGCGGGGGGCGCGAACACCGGGGAGCTGTTTTTT. This chain links TRBV5-1 with TRBJ2-2; the match to TRBD2 covers 12 bases. J gave up 0 bases and V 3 bases, and 12 bases lay outside the gene matches. The CDR3 has 20 residues. Germline-derived CDR1 and CDR2 are SGHRS and YFSETQ.

In its sample, this clonotype was seen a few times. This chain uses TRBV9 with TRBJ1-3; TRBD1 is a possible D gene (5 bases). CDR1 is SGDLS, CDR2 YYNGEE, per germline. This CDR3 region has 16 residues. Trimming removed 0 bases at V and 0 bases at J, with 10 bases between. CDR3 sequence reads: CASSVGTGRSGNTIYF. The CDR3 nucleotides are TGTGCCAGCAGCGTAGGAACGGGGCGCTCTGGAAACACCATATATTTT.

The J gene is TRBJ1-5, the V gene TRBV7-2; no reliable D call. CDR1 is SGHTA, CDR2 FQGNSA, per germline. The CDR3 totals 12 residues. Trimming removed 5 bases from V and 8 bases from J, with 10 bases in between. The CDR3 protein is CASSILTEPQHF. Here the CDR3 DNA reads TGTGCCAGCAGCATTTTAACCGAGCCCCAGCATTTT.

This chain connects TRBV5-1 to TRBJ2-1, with unresolved D. Per the germline V gene, CDR1 is SGHRS and CDR2 is YFSETQ. V was clipped by 0 bases and J by 5 bases, with 12 bases between them. The CDR3 loop spans 15 amino acids. Here the CDR3 reads CASSLVWGRDNEQFF. The CDR3 DNA sequence: TGCGCCAGCAGCTTGGTTTGGGGTCGGGACAATGAGCAGTTCTTC.

This clonotype showed up just a few times. J is TRBJ1-1 and V is TRBV10-3; no firm D call. The germline V and J ends were trimmed by 7 bases and 5 bases, with 8 bases remaining between them. Germline CDR1 and CDR2: ENHRY and SYGVKD. This CDR3 comprises 11 residues. CDR3 coding DNA: TGTGCCATCACCGGAGGGACTGAAGCTTTCTTT. Amino acids: CAITGGTEAFF.